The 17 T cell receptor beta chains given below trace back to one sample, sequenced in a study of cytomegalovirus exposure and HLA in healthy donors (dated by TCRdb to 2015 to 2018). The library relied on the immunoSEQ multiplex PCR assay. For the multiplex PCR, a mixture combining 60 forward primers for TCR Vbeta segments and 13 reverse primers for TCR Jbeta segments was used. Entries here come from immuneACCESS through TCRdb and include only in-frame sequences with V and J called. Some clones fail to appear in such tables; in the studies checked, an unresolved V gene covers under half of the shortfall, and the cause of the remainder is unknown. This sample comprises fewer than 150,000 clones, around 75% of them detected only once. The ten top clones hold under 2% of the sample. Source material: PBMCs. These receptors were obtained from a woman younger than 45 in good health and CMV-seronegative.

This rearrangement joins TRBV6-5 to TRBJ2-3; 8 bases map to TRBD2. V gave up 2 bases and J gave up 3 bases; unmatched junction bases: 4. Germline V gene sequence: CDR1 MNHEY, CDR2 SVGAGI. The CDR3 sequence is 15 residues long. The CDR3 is CASSYGGGGTDTQYF. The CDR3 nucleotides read TGTGCCAGCAGTTACGGGGGCGGGGGGACAGATACGCAGTATTTT.

DNA for the CDR3: TGTGCCAGCTCACCGCCTTTAGCGGGGGCCACAGATACGCAGTATTTT. It encodes CASSPPLAGATDTQYF. The chain recombines TRBV18 with TRBJ2-3; 9 bases match TRBD2. This CDR3 region has 16 residues. V lost 3 bases and J lost 2; bases outside the gene matches: 6. Germline V gene sequence: CDR1 KGHSH, CDR2 LQKENI.

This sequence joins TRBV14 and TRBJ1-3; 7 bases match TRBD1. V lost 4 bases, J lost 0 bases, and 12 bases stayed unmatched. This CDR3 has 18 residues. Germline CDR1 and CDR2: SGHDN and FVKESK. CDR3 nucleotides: TGTGCCAGCAGCCCCCTCCCGACAGGGAGCACCTCTGGAAACACCATATATTTT. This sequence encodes CASSPLPTGSTSGNTIYF.

The CDR3 region has the DNA TGTGCCATCAGTGGACTGGAAAGGGGGAATCAGCCCCAGCATTTT. Its protein product is CAISGLERGNQPQHF. This sequence joins TRBV10-3 and TRBJ1-5, with TRBD1 as a possible D gene (6 bases). CDR3 size: 15 residues. The V end was cut by 4 bases, the J end by 4 bases, with 14 bases between. Germline loops: CDR1 ENHRY, CDR2 SYGVKD.

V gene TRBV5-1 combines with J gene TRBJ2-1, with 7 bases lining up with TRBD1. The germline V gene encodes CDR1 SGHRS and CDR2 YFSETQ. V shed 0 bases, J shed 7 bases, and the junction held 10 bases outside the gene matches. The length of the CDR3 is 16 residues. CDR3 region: CASSLGVGGAGNEQFF. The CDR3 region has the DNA TGCGCCAGCAGCTTGGGTGTAGGGGGCGCTGGGAATGAGCAGTTCTTC. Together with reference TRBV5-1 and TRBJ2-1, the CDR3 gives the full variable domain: KAGVTQTPRYLIKTRGQQVTLSCSPISGHRSVSWYQQTPGQGLQFLFEYFSETQRNKGNFPGRFSGRQFSNSRSEMNVSTLELGDSALYLCASSLGVGGAGNEQFFGPGTRLTVL.

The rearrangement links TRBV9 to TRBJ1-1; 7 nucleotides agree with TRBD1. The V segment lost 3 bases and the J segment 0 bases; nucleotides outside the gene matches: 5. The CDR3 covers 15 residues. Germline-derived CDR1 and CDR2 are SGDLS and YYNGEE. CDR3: CASSAQDRLNTEAFF. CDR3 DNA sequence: TGTGCCAGCAGCGCTCAGGACAGGCTGAACACTGAAGCTTTCTTT.

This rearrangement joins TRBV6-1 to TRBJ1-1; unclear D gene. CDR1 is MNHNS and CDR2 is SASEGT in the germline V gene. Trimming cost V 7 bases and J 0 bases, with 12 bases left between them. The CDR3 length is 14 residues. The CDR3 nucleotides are TGTGCCAGCACCCGAAGACAAATGAACACTGAAGCTTTCTTT. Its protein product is CASTRRQMNTEAFF.

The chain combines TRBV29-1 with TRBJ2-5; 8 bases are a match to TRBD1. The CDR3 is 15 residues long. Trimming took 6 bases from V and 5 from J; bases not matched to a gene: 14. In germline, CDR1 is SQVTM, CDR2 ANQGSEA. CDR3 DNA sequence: TGCAGCGTCCCCAGGGGGCAGGGAGCAGGGGAGACCCAGTACTTC. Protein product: CSVPRGQGAGETQYF.

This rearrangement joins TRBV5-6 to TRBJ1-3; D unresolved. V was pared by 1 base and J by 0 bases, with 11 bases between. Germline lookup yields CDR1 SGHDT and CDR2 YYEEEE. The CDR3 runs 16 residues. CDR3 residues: CASSLLRVTSGNTIYF. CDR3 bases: TGTGCCAGCAGCTTGCTCCGGGTAACCTCTGGAAACACCATATATTTT.

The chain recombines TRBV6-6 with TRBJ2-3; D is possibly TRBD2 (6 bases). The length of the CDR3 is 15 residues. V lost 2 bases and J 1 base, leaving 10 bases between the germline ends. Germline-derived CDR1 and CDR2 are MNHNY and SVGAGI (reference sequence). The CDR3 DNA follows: TGTGCCAGCAGTTACAGGTCTAGCGGCACAGATACGCAGTATTTT. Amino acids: CASSYRSSGTDTQYF.

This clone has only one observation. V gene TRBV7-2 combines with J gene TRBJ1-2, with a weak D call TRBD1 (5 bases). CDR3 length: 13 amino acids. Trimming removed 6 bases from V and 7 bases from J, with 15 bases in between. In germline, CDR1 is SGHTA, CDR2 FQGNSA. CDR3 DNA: TGTGCCAGCAGTTACATTCAGGGACTTGGCTACACCTTC. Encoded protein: CASSYIQGLGYTF. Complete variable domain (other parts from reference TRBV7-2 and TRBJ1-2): GAGVSQSPSNKVTEKGKDVELRCDPISGHTALYWYRQSLGQGLEFLIYFQGNSAPDKSGLPSDRFSAERTGGSVSTLTIQRTQQEDSAVYLCASSYIQGLGYTFGSGTRLTVV.

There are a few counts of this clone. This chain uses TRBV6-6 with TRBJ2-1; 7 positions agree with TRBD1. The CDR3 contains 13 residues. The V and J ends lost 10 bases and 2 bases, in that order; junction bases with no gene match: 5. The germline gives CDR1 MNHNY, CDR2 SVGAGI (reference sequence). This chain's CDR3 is CAISGTAYNEQFF. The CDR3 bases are TGTGCCATTTCCGGGACAGCCTACAATGAGCAGTTCTTC.

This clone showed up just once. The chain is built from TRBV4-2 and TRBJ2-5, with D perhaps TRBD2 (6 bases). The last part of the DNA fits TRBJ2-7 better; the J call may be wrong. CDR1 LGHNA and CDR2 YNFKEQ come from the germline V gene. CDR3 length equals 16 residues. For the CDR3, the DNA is TGTGCCAGCAGCCCCCTTGGGCGGCGGGGTAACTACGAGCAGTACTTC. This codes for CASSPLGRRGNYEQYF.

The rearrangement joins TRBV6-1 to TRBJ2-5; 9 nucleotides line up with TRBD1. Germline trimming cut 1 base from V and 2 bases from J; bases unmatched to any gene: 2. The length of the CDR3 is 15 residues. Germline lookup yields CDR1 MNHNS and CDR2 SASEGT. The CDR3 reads CASSEVGTGQETQYF. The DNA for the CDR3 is TGTGCCAGCAGTGAAGTAGGGACAGGGCAAGAGACCCAGTACTTC.

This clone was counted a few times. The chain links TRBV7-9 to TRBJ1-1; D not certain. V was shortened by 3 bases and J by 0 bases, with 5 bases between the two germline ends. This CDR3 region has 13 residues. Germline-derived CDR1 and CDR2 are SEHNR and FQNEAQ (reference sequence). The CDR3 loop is CASSFQVNTEAFF. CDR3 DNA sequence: TGTGCCAGCAGCTTCCAGGTGAACACTGAAGCTTTCTTT.

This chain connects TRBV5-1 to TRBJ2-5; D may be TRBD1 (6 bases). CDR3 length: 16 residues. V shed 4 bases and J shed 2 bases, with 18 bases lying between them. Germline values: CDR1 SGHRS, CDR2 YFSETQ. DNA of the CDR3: TGCGCCAGCAGCCAGGACAGCCTTGGTACTCAAGAGACCCAGTACTTC. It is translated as CASSQDSLGTQETQYF.

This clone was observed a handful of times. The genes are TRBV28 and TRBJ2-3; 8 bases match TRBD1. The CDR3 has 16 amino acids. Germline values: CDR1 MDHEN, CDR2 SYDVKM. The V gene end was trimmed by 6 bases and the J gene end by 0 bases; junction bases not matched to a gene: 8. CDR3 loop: CASRQDRGISTDTQYF. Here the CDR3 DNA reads TGTGCCAGCAGGCAAGACAGGGGAATAAGCACAGATACGCAGTATTTT.